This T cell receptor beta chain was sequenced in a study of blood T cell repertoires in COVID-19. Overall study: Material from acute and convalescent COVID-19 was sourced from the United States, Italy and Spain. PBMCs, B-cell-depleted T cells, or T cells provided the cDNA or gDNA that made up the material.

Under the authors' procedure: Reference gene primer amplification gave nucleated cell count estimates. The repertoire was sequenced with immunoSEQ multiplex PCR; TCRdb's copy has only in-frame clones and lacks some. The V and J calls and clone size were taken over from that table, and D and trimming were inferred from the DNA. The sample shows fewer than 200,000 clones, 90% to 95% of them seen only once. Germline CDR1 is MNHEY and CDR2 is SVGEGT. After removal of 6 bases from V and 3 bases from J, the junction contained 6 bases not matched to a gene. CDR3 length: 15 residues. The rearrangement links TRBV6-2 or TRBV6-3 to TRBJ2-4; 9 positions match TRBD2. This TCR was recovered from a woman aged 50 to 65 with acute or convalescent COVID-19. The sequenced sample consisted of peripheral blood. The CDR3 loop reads CASSLAGEDKNIQYF. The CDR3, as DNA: TGTGCCAGCAGCTTAGCGGGAGAGGACAAAAACATTCAGTACTTC.